This T cell receptor beta chain was retrieved from a study of blood T cell repertoires in COVID-19. The wider study: COVID-19 samples collected from the United States, Italy and Spain covered acute and convalescent phases. Sources were T cells, B-cell-depleted T cells, or PBMCs; the material itself was cDNA or gDNA.

Per the study methods: From reference gene primer amplification, estimates of nucleated cell counts were derived. Clones were sequenced by immunoSEQ multiplex PCR, and TCRdb holds only the in-frame ones, with some missing. That table furnishes V, J and clone size, whereas the DNA furnished D and trimming. The repertoire has about 58,000 clones, more than 60% of them found once; the top ten carry roughly 5%. CDR1 and CDR2 (germline): LNHDA, SQIVND (reference sequence). V lost 6 bases and J lost 4, with 15 bases in between. The CDR3 is 14 amino acids. The TCR originated in a human donor in a cohort sampled during active COVID-19. The sample was peripheral blood. This chain joins TRBV19 and TRBJ1-2; maybe TRBD1 (6 bases). The CDR3 bases are TGTGCCAGTAGCCCCAGGGGAGTGGTCTATGGCTACACCTTC. Its translation: CASSPRGVVYGYTF.